The next 18 T cell receptor beta chains were all read from a single sample in a study of cytomegalovirus exposure and HLA in healthy donors. The method was immunoSEQ multiplex PCR; TCRdb's version includes in-frame clones alone and lacks a portion of them. The table lists approximately 210,000 clones, 85% to 90% of them singletons. The sequenced material came from PBMCs. Receptors were obtained from a woman aged 18-30 years in good health and CMV-seronegative.

The CDR3 protein is CASSIPRVNQPQHF. The CDR3 DNA is TGTGCCAGTAGTATCCCGCGAGTGAATCAGCCCCAGCATTTT. The V and J genes are TRBV19 and TRBJ1-5, with D hard to call. The CDR3 loop spans 14 amino acids. V gave up 3 bases and J gave up 4 bases, with 10 bases separating them. Germline lookup yields CDR1 LNHDA and CDR2 SQIVND (reference sequence).

This clone was seen just once. The chain recombines TRBV19 with TRBJ1-2; no reliable D call. The germline V and J ends were trimmed by 0 bases and 5 bases, with 13 bases remaining between them. The CDR3 is 15 residues long. CDR1 is LNHDA and CDR2 is SQIVND in the germline V gene (reference sequence). The CDR3 here is CASSIDLSGGYGYTF. The CDR3 nucleotides are TGTGCCAGTAGTATAGATCTATCCGGAGGTTATGGCTACACCTTC.

V gene TRBV4-1 combines with J gene TRBJ2-7, with 11 positions matching TRBD2. Germline trimming cut 6 bases from V and 2 bases from J; bases unmatched to any gene: 3. The CDR3 runs to 14 residues. The germline gives CDR1 MGHRA, CDR2 YSYEKL. The CDR3 bases are TGCGCCAGCAGGCATAGCGGGAGGGCCTACGAGCAGTACTTC. This sequence encodes CASRHSGRAYEQYF.

This chain joins TRBV6-8 and TRBJ1-5; possible D gene TRBD1, 5 bases. Germline assignment: CDR1 MNHGY and CDR2 SAAAGT. CDR3 length equals 18 residues. V was cut by 0 bases and J by 0 bases, with 15 bases left in between. The CDR3 here is CASSYSGGHDYSNQPQHF. The CDR3 bases are TGTGCCAGCAGTTACTCGGGGGGTCACGACTATAGCAATCAGCCCCAGCATTTT.

V and J are TRBV19 and TRBJ2-7; D perhaps matches TRBD2 (6 bases). There are 15 residues in the CDR3. The germline V gene encodes CDR1 LNHDA and CDR2 SQIVND (reference sequence). V lost 5 bases and J 0 bases, leaving 14 bases between the germline ends. CDR3: CASSEYDGSSYEQYF. CDR3 bases: TGTGCCAGTAGTGAATACGACGGGAGCTCCTACGAGCAGTACTTC.

The V call is TRBV6-5, the J call TRBJ2-7, with 10 bases identical to TRBD1. The germline CDR1 and CDR2 sequences are MNHEY and SVGAGI. The CDR3 is 14 amino acids. Trimming took 4 bases from V and 2 from J; bases not matched to a gene: 2. The CDR3 DNA reads TGTGCCAGCAGTTCCGACAGGGGGCCCTACGAGCAGTACTTC. Protein product: CASSSDRGPYEQYF.

The genes are TRBV7-9 and TRBJ1-1, with 10 bases matching TRBD1. Germline V lookup: CDR1 SEHNR, CDR2 FQNEAQ (reference sequence). CDR3 length: 19 amino acids. The V and J ends lost 5 bases and 3 bases, in that order; junction bases with no gene match: 18. The CDR3, as DNA: TGTGCCAGCAGCAATGTAGGGTTTAAGGACAGGGGGGGAGACACTGAAGCTTTCTTT. Translation: CASSNVGFKDRGGDTEAFF.

This chain uses TRBV19 with TRBJ2-7; TRBD1 agrees at 10 bases. The CDR3 loop spans 17 amino acids. Unmatched junction bases numbered 13, after V lost 3 bases and J lost 5 bases. Germline V lookup: CDR1 LNHDA, CDR2 SQIVND (reference sequence). CDR3 coding DNA: TGTGCCAGTAGTATTGACCGGGACAGGGGTTTCAGGCACGAGCAGTACTTC. Translating gives CASSIDRDRGFRHEQYF.

J is TRBJ2-1 and V is TRBV9, with TRBD2 matching 7 bases. The CDR3 loop spans 16 amino acids. Losses at the gene ends were 4 bases for V and 6 bases for J; bases not matched to a gene: 13. Germline V gene sequence: CDR1 SGDLS, CDR2 YYNGEE. This chain's CDR3 is CASSISGVAGSNEQFF. The CDR3 DNA follows: TGTGCCAGCAGCATCAGCGGGGTAGCGGGTTCCAATGAGCAGTTCTTC.

The rearrangement links TRBV30 to TRBJ2-1, with TRBD2 matching over 10 bases. The CDR3 totals 17 residues. J lost 6 bases, V lost 1 base, and 12 bases had no gene match. From germline, CDR1 is GTSNPN and CDR2 SVGIG (reference sequence). CDR3 sequence (DNA): TGTGCCTGGAGTGGTAAGAGCGGGAGGGCCTATGGCAATGAGCAGTTCTTC. It yields the protein CAWSGKSGRAYGNEQFF.

The genes are TRBV5-4 and TRBJ2-2; the D gene is possibly TRBD1 (7 bases). Trimming shortened V by 3 bases and J by 6 bases, and 18 bases separated the two germline ends. Per germline, CDR1 SGHNT and CDR2 YYREEE (reference sequence). This CDR3 contains 16 residues. DNA of the CDR3: TGTGCCAGCAGCTCCCCTTCGGAGGGGGCCGCCGGGGAGCTGTTTTTT. As protein: CASSSPSEGAAGELFF.

This clone was seen ten or more times. V gene TRBV6-4 combines with J gene TRBJ2-3; tentatively, D is TRBD2 (6 bases). V was pared by 5 bases and J by 0 bases, with 6 bases between. Germline CDR1 MRHNA, CDR2 SNTAGT. The CDR3 loop spans 13 amino acids. This CDR3 is CASSSGSTDTQYF. The CDR3, as DNA: TGTGCCAGCAGTAGCGGGAGCACAGATACGCAGTATTTT.

The chain employs TRBV21-1 and TRBJ2-4; TRBD2 is taken as the D call from the table, unchecked against the DNA. TRBV21-1 is annotated as a pseudogene. There are 14 residues in the CDR3. CDR3 in amino acids: CASSTRLAKNIQYF. Written as DNA, the CDR3 is TGTGCCAGCAGCACCCGTCTAGCCAAAAACATTCAGTACTTC.

This clone was picked up a small number of times. The rearrangement uses TRBV7-9 and TRBJ2-7, with TRBD2 matching over 11 bases. This CDR3 region has 15 residues. CDR1 and CDR2 (germline): SEHNR, FQNEAQ (reference sequence). The ends lost 3 bases at V and 4 bases at J; junction bases unmatched: 5. CDR3 bases: TGTGCCAGCAGCTTCGAAGGGACTAGCGGATACGAGCAGTACTTC. Protein product: CASSFEGTSGYEQYF.

The rearrangement joins TRBV10-3 to TRBJ2-3; TRBD1 matches at 9 bases. The CDR3 runs 16 residues. The V segment lost 6 bases and the J segment 4 bases; nucleotides outside the gene matches: 11. Germline V gene sequence: CDR1 ENHRY, CDR2 SYGVKD. The CDR3: CAIRASGTGWSDTQYF. The CDR3 DNA reads as TGTGCCATCAGAGCTTCCGGGACAGGGTGGTCAGATACGCAGTATTTT.

The chain links TRBV28 to TRBJ1-2, with 9 bases aligning to TRBD1. Looked up from germline, CDR1 is MDHEN and CDR2 is SYDVKM. J gave up 3 bases and V 3 bases, and 5 bases lay outside the gene matches. CDR3 length: 15 residues. The CDR3 DNA is TGTGCCAGCAGTTTCCGGGACAGGGCTCACTATGGCTACACCTTC. Its protein product is CASSFRDRAHYGYTF.

The CDR3 spells CASSSSDLSNQPQHF. The CDR3 coding sequence is TGTGCCAGTAGTTCTTCGGACTTGAGCAATCAGCCCCAGCATTTT. This chain connects TRBV19 to TRBJ1-5; D is unclear. V was clipped by 5 bases and J by 1 base, with 12 bases between them. The CDR3 is made up of 15 amino acids. The germline V gene encodes CDR1 LNHDA and CDR2 SQIVND (reference sequence).

V gene TRBV11-1 combines with J gene TRBJ2-5, with a possible D match to TRBD1 (6 bases). This CDR3 has 17 amino acids. Germline loops: CDR1 SGHAT, CDR2 FQDESV (reference sequence). Trimming stripped 6 bases from V and 4 bases from J, with 24 bases between. CDR3 nucleotides: TGTGCCAGCAGTTGGGGGCAGTCTTCTAACCAAGGAGAGACCCAGTACTTC. Its translation is CASSWGQSSNQGETQYF. The full variable domain, its missing parts supplied by reference TRBV11-1 and TRBJ2-5, is EAEVAQSPRYKITEKSQAVAFWCDPISGHATLYWYRQILGQGPELLVQFQDESVVDDSQLPKDRFSAERLKGVDSTLKIQPAELGDSAMYLCASSWGQSSNQGETQYFGPGTRLLVL.